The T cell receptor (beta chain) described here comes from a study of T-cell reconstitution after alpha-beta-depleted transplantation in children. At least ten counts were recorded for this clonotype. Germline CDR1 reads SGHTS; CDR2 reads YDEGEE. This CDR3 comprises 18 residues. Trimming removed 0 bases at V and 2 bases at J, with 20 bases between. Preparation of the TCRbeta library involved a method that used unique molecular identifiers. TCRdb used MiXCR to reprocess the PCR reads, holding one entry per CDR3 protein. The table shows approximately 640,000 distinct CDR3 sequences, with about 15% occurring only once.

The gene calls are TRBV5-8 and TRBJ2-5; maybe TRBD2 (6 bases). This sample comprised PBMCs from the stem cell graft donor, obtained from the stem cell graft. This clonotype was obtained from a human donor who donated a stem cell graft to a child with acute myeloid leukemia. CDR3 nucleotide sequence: TGTGCCAGCAGCTTGGTCGGTTCGGGACGTAGCGGTCAAGAGACCCAGTACTTC. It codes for CASSLVGSGRSGQETQYF.